These 17 T cell receptor beta chains came from one sample sequenced in a study of a mutant IDH1 vaccine in newly diagnosed glioma. The time point denotes: baseline, week 1 (first vaccination visit). The treatment here: pre-vaccination baseline after standard-of-care therapy. Produced via immunoSEQ multiplex PCR; TCRdb's table is partial and in-frame only. The sample holds around 50,000 clones, 75% to 90% seen once. The material was PBMCs, obtained from a glioma patient treated with radiotherapy, temozolomide or both. These receptors all come from a man aged 40-55 years with glioma.

Only a few counts were recorded for this clone. The CDR3 region is CASSTRSDGTEAFF. CDR3 coding DNA: TGTGCCAGCAGCACCCGATCGGATGGCACTGAAGCTTTCTTT. The chain links TRBV7-8 to TRBJ1-1; unclear D gene. The V and J ends lost 5 bases and 4 bases respectively, with 14 bases between them. CDR1 is SGHVS and CDR2 is FQNEAQ in the germline V gene. The CDR3 is 14 residues long.

This chain connects TRBV6-5 to TRBJ1-1, with D uncertain. Per germline, CDR1 MNHEY and CDR2 SVGAGI. The CDR3 is 15 residues long. Deletions cut 2 bases from V and 0 bases from J, with 10 bases between. The CDR3, as DNA: TGTGCCAGCAGTTACCAGGTTGGACTGAACACTGAAGCTTTCTTT. Translation: CASSYQVGLNTEAFF.

The V call is TRBV29-1, the J call TRBJ2-6; perhaps D is TRBD1 or TRBD2 (5 bases each). The CDR3 is 16 amino acids. CDR1 is SQVTM, CDR2 ANQGSEA, per germline. The V end was cut by 6 bases, the J end by 0 bases, with 15 bases between. The CDR3: CSVARDVDSGANVLTF. DNA for the CDR3: TGCAGCGTCGCCCGGGACGTCGACTCTGGGGCCAACGTCCTGACTTTC.

V gene TRBV19 combines with J gene TRBJ1-1, with D perhaps matching TRBD1 (6 bases). Germline CDR1 LNHDA, CDR2 SQIVND (reference sequence). V shed 3 bases and J shed 8 bases, with 10 bases lying between them. The CDR3 runs 12 residues. CDR3 region: CASSMTGTEAFF. The CDR3 coding sequence is TGTGCCAGTAGTATGACAGGAACCGAAGCTTTCTTT.

About this clone itself: An end of the junction does not agree with germline; a read error may underlie this. CDR3: CASRVRRQGNAEAFF. In DNA, the CDR3 is TGTGCCAGTAGAGTTAGGAGACAGGGGAACGCTGAAGCTTTCTTT. The gene calls are TRBV19 and TRBJ1-1; TRBD1 matches 8 bases. The germline CDR1 and CDR2 sequences are LNHDA and SQIVND (reference sequence). CDR3 length equals 15 residues.

The gene calls are TRBV7-9 and TRBJ1-4; D is ambiguous. This CDR3 has 18 amino acids. CDR1 is SEHNR and CDR2 is FQNEAQ in the germline V gene (reference sequence). The germline V and J ends were trimmed by 5 bases and 2 bases, with 21 bases remaining between them. The CDR3 spells CASSPRTALLGTNEKLFF. The DNA of the CDR3 is TGTGCCAGCAGCCCCCGGACGGCTCTCTTGGGGACTAATGAAAAACTGTTTTTT. The variable domain in full, completed from reference TRBV7-9 and TRBJ1-4, reads DTGVSQNPRHKITKRGQNVTFRCDPISEHNRLYWYRQTLGQGPEFLTYFQNEAQLEKSRLLSDRFSAERPKGSFSTLEIQRTEQGDSAMYLCASSPRTALLGTNEKLFFGSGTQLSVL.

The chain combines TRBV4-3 with TRBJ2-7; the D gene could be TRBD1 or TRBD2 (6 bases each). V was pared by 4 bases and J by 0 bases, with 16 bases between. The CDR3 consists of 16 residues. Germline V gene lookup returns CDR1 LGHNA and CDR2 YSLEER. The chain's CDR3 is CASSRGGGGSSYEQYF. In DNA, the CDR3 is TGCGCCAGCAGCCGGGGAGGAGGGGGGAGCTCCTACGAGCAGTACTTC.

This clone was counted a single time. V usage is TRBV7-9 and J usage is TRBJ2-7; unclear D gene. Germline V lookup: CDR1 SEHNR, CDR2 FQNEAQ (reference sequence). The CDR3 is made up of 11 amino acids. Deletions cut 5 bases from V and 4 bases from J, with 6 bases between. The CDR3 coding sequence is TGTGCCAGCAGCGAAGATTACGAGCAGTACTTC. Its translation is CASSEDYEQYF.

The chain uses TRBV29-1 and TRBJ2-7, with D possibly TRBD1 on 6 matching bases. This CDR3 is 11 amino acids long. V was trimmed by 7 bases and J by 4 bases, leaving 11 bases between them. CDR1 is SQVTM and CDR2 is ANQGSEA in the germline V gene. CDR3 loop: CSAEQGYEQYF. The CDR3, as DNA: TGCAGCGCCGAACAGGGTTACGAGCAGTACTTC.

The rearrangement uses TRBV5-1 and TRBJ1-1; D unresolved. CDR3 length equals 15 residues. V lost 7 bases and J lost 2, with 18 bases in between. CDR1 and CDR2 (germline): SGHRS, YFSETQ. CDR3 amino acids: CASLRLDGGNTEAFF. The CDR3 DNA reads as TGCGCCAGCCTTAGATTGGACGGAGGAAACACTGAAGCTTTCTTT.

J is TRBJ1-4 and V is TRBV9; D may be TRBD1 (5 bases). Germline values: CDR1 SGDLS, CDR2 YYNGEE. This CDR3 is 13 amino acids long. Trimming removed 6 bases at V and 8 bases at J, with 14 bases between. The CDR3 loop reads CASTGDRGEKLFF. The CDR3 DNA sequence: TGTGCCAGCACCGGGGATCGGGGGGAAAAACTGTTTTTT.

The rearrangement links TRBV5-3 to TRBJ2-7; D assignment may be TRBD1 or TRBD2 (5 bases each). TRBV5-3 is flagged as an ORF with uncertain function. There are 13 residues in the CDR3. Between the trimmed V and J ends, which lost 0 bases and 4 bases, there was a span of 8 bases. The CDR3 sequence is CARSLGGDYEQYF. In nucleotides, the CDR3 is TGTGCCAGAAGCTTGGGAGGGGATTACGAGCAGTACTTC.

The rearrangement links TRBV7-6 to TRBJ2-3, with D uncertain. This CDR3 comprises 12 residues. Trimming removed 4 bases from V and 8 bases from J, with 10 bases in between. The germline V gene has CDR1 SGHVS and CDR2 FNYEAQ. The CDR3 DNA is TGTGCCAGCAGCTCCCCGATAGGTACGCAGTATTTT. It encodes CASSSPIGTQYF. Full variable domain (missing parts from reference TRBV7-6 and TRBJ2-3): GAGVSQSPRYKVTKRGQDVALRCDPISGHVSLYWYRQALGQGPEFLTYFNYEAQQDKSGLPNDRFSAERPEGSISTLTIQRTEQRDSAMYRCASSSPIGTQYFGPGTRLTVL.

The V call is TRBV27, the J call TRBJ1-2; 9 bases are shared with TRBD1. Germline V gives CDR1 MNHEY, CDR2 SMNVEV (reference sequence). J was trimmed by 8 bases and V by 6 bases; bases with no gene match: 10. This CDR3 is 14 amino acids long. CDR3 amino acids: CASRPIQGALGYTF. CDR3 DNA sequence: TGTGCCAGCAGACCTATACAGGGGGCGCTGGGCTACACCTTC.

The chain links TRBV6-1 to TRBJ2-7; 9 bases are shared with TRBD2. Germline V gives CDR1 MNHNS, CDR2 SASEGT. This CDR3 comprises 15 residues. Trimming cost V 5 bases and J 1 base; bases outside gene matches: 6. The CDR3 loop reads CASSLGLARSYEQYF. The CDR3 DNA is TGTGCCAGCAGTCTGGGACTAGCACGTTCCTACGAGCAGTACTTC.

This clone appeared once. The rearrangement uses TRBV19 and TRBJ2-1; D not certain. Trimming left V 8 bases short and J 5 bases short, with 13 bases between. Germline-derived CDR1 and CDR2 are LNHDA and SQIVND (reference sequence). The CDR3 spans 13 residues. The CDR3: CASGYTQNNEQFF. CDR3 nucleotides: TGTGCCAGTGGATACACGCAAAACAATGAGCAGTTCTTC.

The genes are TRBV7-3 and TRBJ2-2; D may correspond to TRBD1 or TRBD2 (5 bases each). Trimming shortened V by 3 bases and J by 2 bases, and 10 bases separated the two germline ends. This CDR3 comprises 15 residues. The germline gives CDR1 SGHTA, CDR2 FQGTGA. CDR3 nucleotide sequence: TGTGCCAGCAGCTTGGGGACGCAAAACACCGGGGAGCTGTTTTTT. Amino acids: CASSLGTQNTGELFF.